This entry lists 10 T cell receptor beta chains sequenced from one sample in a study of blood T cell repertoires in COVID-19. Profiling relied on immunoSEQ multiplex PCR, and the TCRdb table lists in-frame clones only, not all of them. This table holds some 140,000 clones, 84% found once. Material: PBMCs or T cells enriched from blood (not recorded which). These receptors came from a man aged 35 to 55 with acute COVID-19.

This clone was observed a handful of times. The CDR3 DNA sequence: TGTGCCAGCAGCCCTATACAGGGTTCCTACGAGCAGTACTTC. Translating it yields CASSPIQGSYEQYF. The chain carries TRBV11-2 and TRBJ2-7; possible D gene TRBD1, 6 bases. Deletions cut 5 bases from V and 1 base from J, with 12 bases between. The germline CDR1 and CDR2 sequences are SGHAT and FQNNGV. This CDR3 has 14 amino acids. Based on the CDR3 plus reference TRBV11-2 and TRBJ2-7, the full variable domain is EAGVAQSPRYKIIEKRQSVAFWCNPISGHATLYWYQQILGQGPKLLIQFQNNGVVDDSQLPKDRFSAERLKGVDSTLKIQPAKLEDSAVYLCASSPIQGSYEQYFGPGTRLTVT.

The rearrangement joins TRBV5-1 to TRBJ2-1, with 10 bases aligning to TRBD2. CDR3 length: 15 residues. V shed 9 bases and J 4 bases; nucleotides not matched to a gene: 10. CDR1 and CDR2 from the germline V gene are SGHRS and YFSETQ. CDR3 loop: CATSRGLAAYNEQFF. The CDR3 DNA reads as TGCGCCACATCCCGTGGACTAGCGGCTTACAATGAGCAGTTCTTC.

This clone has a single count. The CDR3 region is CASTTTGTGNEKLFF. DNA of the CDR3: TGTGCCAGCACTACGACGGGGACAGGGAACGAAAAACTGTTTTTT. The chain links TRBV6-5 to TRBJ1-4; 9 bases agree with TRBD1. The CDR3 consists of 15 residues. In germline, CDR1 is MNHEY, CDR2 SVGAGI. V lost 7 bases and J lost 8; bases outside the gene matches: 11.

This clone was observed once. The chain has TRBV3-1 (or the pseudogene TRBV3-2) and TRBJ2-7, with 7 nucleotides matching TRBD1. CDR3 length equals 14 residues. The V gene's germline CDR1 is LGHDT and CDR2 YNNKEL (reference sequence). V shed 2 bases, J shed 1 base, and the junction held 2 bases outside the gene matches. The CDR3 spells CASSQNRGSYEQYF. As DNA, the CDR3 is TGTGCCAGCAGCCAAAACAGGGGTTCCTACGAGCAGTACTTC.

The chain links TRBV4-2 to TRBJ1-2; D not certain. This CDR3 is 13 amino acids long. Trimming removed 0 bases at V and 8 bases at J, with 10 bases between. Germline V gene lookup returns CDR1 LGHNA and CDR2 YNFKEQ. CDR3 sequence (DNA): TGTGCCAGCAGCCAAGAGAAACCGGGAGGCTACACCTTC. Translated, it gives CASSQEKPGGYTF.

The chain combines TRBV7-2 with TRBJ2-3, with TRBD2 matching 7 bases. This CDR3 spans 15 amino acids. V shed 5 bases and J 3 bases; nucleotides not matched to a gene: 8. The germline V gene has CDR1 SGHTA and CDR2 FQGNSA. This chain's CDR3 is CASSRSSGYTDTQYF. The CDR3 DNA follows: TGTGCCAGCAGCCGGTCTAGCGGATATACAGATACGCAGTATTTT.

This clone showed up just a few times. The V and J genes are TRBV30 and TRBJ2-7; unclear D gene. The CDR3 length is 10 residues. The V and J ends lost 2 bases and 5 bases respectively, with 4 bases between them. CDR1 and CDR2 (germline): GTSNPN, SVGIG (reference sequence). The CDR3 loop reads CAWSQNEQYF. DNA for the CDR3: TGTGCCTGGAGTCAGAACGAGCAGTACTTC.

The rearrangement joins TRBV30 to TRBJ1-5; the match to TRBD1 covers 7 bases. The CDR3 length is 14 residues. V lost 1 base, J lost 2 bases, and 2 bases stayed unmatched. Germline V gene data show CDR1 as GTSNPN and CDR2 as SVGIG (reference sequence). The chain's CDR3 is CAWSGQGGNQPQHF. The CDR3 nucleotides read TGTGCCTGGAGTGGACAGGGAGGCAATCAGCCCCAGCATTTT.

The J gene is TRBJ1-3, the V gene TRBV6-5; the D is unclear. Germline V gene data show CDR1 as MNHEY and CDR2 as SVGAGI. This CDR3 contains 13 residues. The germline V and J ends were trimmed by 0 bases and 4 bases, with 4 bases remaining between them. CDR3 in DNA: TGTGCCAGCAGTTACTCCCGGGGAAACACCATATATTTT. The encoded protein is CASSYSRGNTIYF.

This chain connects TRBV7-2 to TRBJ2-1; 7 nucleotides line up with TRBD2. The CDR3 contains 17 residues. Trimming at V came to 8 bases and at J to 5 bases, leaving 18 bases not matched to a gene. From germline, CDR1 is SGHTA and CDR2 FQGNSA. The CDR3 coding sequence is TGTGCCAGCCAAAGAAAGGCGGGGGAGGCCCACCACAATGAGCAGTTCTTC. Its protein is CASQRKAGEAHHNEQFF.